One sample yielded the 18 T cell receptor beta chains listed below, sequenced in a study of graft-versus-host responses after intestinal transplantation. Sequencing used immunoSEQ multiplex PCR; TCRdb keeps in-frame clones, though not all of them. The profile shows around 87,000 clones, around 90% of them singletons. For these TCRs, the target antigens are not known. This specimen was unstimulated CD8+ T cells sorted from spleen or lymph node cells, taken before transplant. Receptors were obtained from a human donor who was the organ donor for an intestinal transplant.

The chain recombines TRBV18 with TRBJ2-5, with a possible D match to TRBD1 (5 bases). CDR1 and CDR2 (germline): KGHSH, LQKENI. V dropped 6 bases and J dropped 1 base, with 15 bases sitting between them. The CDR3 has 15 amino acids. For the CDR3, the DNA is TGTGCCAGCTCGCCAACGGACATTATCCAAGAGACCCAGTACTTC. It encodes CASSPTDIIQETQYF.

In this sample, this clone turned up a few times. This chain links TRBV4-1 with TRBJ2-3; 12 bases are shared with TRBD2. Trimming removed 0 bases from V and 6 bases from J; junction bases left unmatched: 4. In germline, CDR1 is MGHRA, CDR2 YSYEKL. The CDR3 consists of 16 residues. The CDR3 protein is CASSQEDGLAGDTQYF. In DNA form, the CDR3 reads TGCGCCAGCAGCCAAGAGGATGGACTAGCGGGGGATACGCAGTATTTT.

This sequence joins TRBV4-1 and TRBJ1-2; 9 bases are shared with TRBD1. The junction had 2 bases not matched to a gene; V was cut back by 4 bases and J by 2 bases. Germline CDR1 MGHRA, CDR2 YSYEKL. The CDR3 totals 14 residues. The CDR3 region has the DNA TGCGCCAGCAGCCCGACAGGGGGGAACTATGGCTACACCTTC. Residues: CASSPTGGNYGYTF.

The J gene is TRBJ1-4, the V gene TRBV4-1; the D is unclear. Germline-derived CDR1 and CDR2 are MGHRA and YSYEKL. Trimming stripped 0 bases from V and 0 bases from J, with 5 bases between. The CDR3 extends over 15 amino acids. The CDR3: CASSQDIATNEKLFF. Here the CDR3 DNA reads TGCGCCAGCAGCCAAGATATTGCAACTAATGAAAAACTGTTTTTT.

This chain joins TRBV4-3 and TRBJ2-7; 7 bases line up with TRBD1. Germline trimming cut 3 bases from V and 6 bases from J; bases unmatched to any gene: 8. CDR3 length: 14 amino acids. CDR1 and CDR2 from the germline V gene are LGHNA and YSLEER. The CDR3 loop reads CASSQEEQGLEQYF. CDR3 DNA: TGCGCCAGCAGCCAGGAAGAACAGGGGCTCGAGCAGTACTTC.

The J gene is TRBJ1-2, the V gene TRBV10-3; 7 nucleotides align to TRBD1. From germline, CDR1 is ENHRY and CDR2 SYGVKD. V shed 5 bases and J 4 bases; nucleotides not matched to a gene: 7. CDR3 size: 14 residues. The CDR3 nucleotides are TGTGCCATCAGTCCCAGGGGGTTCGGCTATGGCTACACCTTC. Protein sequence: CAISPRGFGYGYTF.

The gene calls are TRBV7-8 and TRBJ1-4; D uncertain. CDR1 is SGHVS and CDR2 is FQNEAQ in the germline V gene. Trimming stripped 5 bases from V and 0 bases from J, with 4 bases between. The CDR3 consists of 13 residues. CDR3 coding DNA: TGTGCCAGCAGCCCTGCAACTAATGAAAAACTGTTTTTT. Encoded protein: CASSPATNEKLFF.

This chain links TRBV7-8 with TRBJ1-5, with D possibly TRBD1 on 6 matching bases. The germline V and J ends were trimmed by 5 bases and 9 bases, with 17 bases remaining between them. Germline CDR1 reads SGHVS; CDR2 reads FQNEAQ. This CDR3 has 14 residues. CDR3 DNA: TGTGCCAGCAGCCTGGGGGGGGCTATGAGGCCCCAGCATTTT. Translation gives CASSLGGAMRPQHF.

This clone was picked up one time. The rearrangement uses TRBV4-3 and TRBJ1-6; weak D call: TRBD1 (5 bases). This CDR3 comprises 14 residues. Germline V gene data show CDR1 as LGHNA and CDR2 as YSLEER. Trimming removed 5 bases at V and 10 bases at J, with 15 bases between. The CDR3 reads CASSGTGGRSPLHF. The CDR3 coding sequence is TGCGCCAGCAGCGGGACCGGGGGACGATCACCCCTCCACTTT.

This rearrangement joins TRBV4-3 to TRBJ2-1; D gene ambiguous. Per the germline V gene, CDR1 is LGHNA and CDR2 is YSLEER. Trimming took off 5 bases at V and 8 bases at J, with 22 bases between the two ends. The CDR3 spans 16 residues. The CDR3 DNA sequence: TGCGCCAGCAGCAAACTTAGAGGCTGCTGTGGCTATGAGCAGTTCTTC. This translates into CASSKLRGCCGYEQFF.

The rearrangement uses TRBV6-5 and TRBJ2-7; TRBD1 matches 7 bases. This CDR3 region has 16 residues. Looked up from germline, CDR1 is MNHEY and CDR2 is SVGAGI. The V segment lost 2 bases and the J segment 0 bases; nucleotides outside the gene matches: 7. The chain's CDR3 is CASSYATGTPSYEQYF. CDR3 coding DNA: TGTGCCAGCAGTTACGCGACAGGGACCCCCTCCTACGAGCAGTACTTC.

This chain joins TRBV25-1 and TRBJ2-2; 14 bases are a match to TRBD2. CDR1 and CDR2 from the germline V gene are MGHDK and SYGVNS. This CDR3 has 16 residues. V lost 10 bases, J lost 4 bases, and 8 bases stayed unmatched. This CDR3 reads CATMGLAGESTGELFF. DNA for the CDR3: TGTGCCACCATGGGACTAGCGGGGGAAAGCACCGGGGAGCTGTTTTTT. Combining the CDR3 with reference TRBV25-1 and TRBJ2-2 gives the whole variable domain EADIYQTPRYLVIGTGKKITLECSQTMGHDKMYWYQQDPGMELHLIHYSYGVNSTEKGDLSSESTVSRIRTEHFPLTLESARPSHTSQYLCATMGLAGESTGELFFGEGSRLTVL.

Notes on this clone: At one boundary the junction diverges from the germline segment, which might be a read error. CDR3 DNA sequence: TGCGCCAGCAGTCAAGCACGGGGGTTGAACACTGAAGCTTTCTTT. This gives the protein CASSQARGLNTEAFF. The chain combines TRBV4-3 with TRBJ1-1; possible D gene TRBD1, 5 bases. This CDR3 has 15 amino acids. Germline V gene data show CDR1 as LGHNA and CDR2 as YSLEER.

V and J are TRBV27 and TRBJ2-7; possible D gene TRBD2, 6 bases. Germline loops: CDR1 MNHEY, CDR2 SMNVEV (reference sequence). This CDR3 comprises 11 residues. Between the trimmed V and J ends, which lost 2 bases and 7 bases, there was a span of 6 bases. The CDR3 loop is CASSLGGEQYF. The CDR3 coding sequence is TGTGCCAGCAGTTTAGGGGGGGAGCAGTACTTC.

The sample holds one count of this clone. The chain couples TRBV15 to TRBJ2-2; D uncertain. The CDR3 has 15 amino acids. Trimming cost V 1 base and J 0 bases, with 6 bases left between them. CDR1 is LNHNV and CDR2 is YYDKDF in the germline V gene (reference sequence). CDR3 amino acids: CATSRVDPNTGELFF. CDR3 DNA sequence: TGTGCCACCAGCAGAGTAGATCCGAACACCGGGGAGCTGTTTTTT.

The chain carries TRBV27 and TRBJ2-1, with 10 bases lining up with TRBD2. The ends lost 5 bases at V and 10 bases at J; junction bases unmatched: 14. Looked up from germline, CDR1 is MNHEY and CDR2 is SMNVEV (reference sequence). There are 16 residues in the CDR3. CDR3 amino acids: CASSGWGRLAGEEQFF. The CDR3 nucleotides read TGTGCCAGCAGTGGGTGGGGAAGGCTAGCGGGGGAGGAGCAGTTCTTC.

The chain couples TRBV14 to TRBJ2-3, with D uncertain. The CDR3 has 15 residues. CDR1 and CDR2 (germline): SGHDN, FVKESK. Between the trimmed V and J ends, which lost 1 base and 1 base, there was a span of 9 bases. This CDR3 is CASSQGLAGTDTQYF. In DNA, the CDR3 is TGTGCCAGCAGCCAAGGATTGGCGGGCACAGATACGCAGTATTTT.

The chain employs TRBV7-9 and TRBJ2-7, with TRBD2 matching 7 bases. Germline V lookup: CDR1 SEHNR, CDR2 FQNEAQ (reference sequence). There are 16 residues in the CDR3. V lost 5 bases to trimming and J lost 2 bases; unmatched junction nucleotides: 12. For the CDR3, the DNA is TGTGCCAGCAGCCTCATTACAGGACTAGACACCTACGAGCAGTACTTC. Encoded protein: CASSLITGLDTYEQYF.